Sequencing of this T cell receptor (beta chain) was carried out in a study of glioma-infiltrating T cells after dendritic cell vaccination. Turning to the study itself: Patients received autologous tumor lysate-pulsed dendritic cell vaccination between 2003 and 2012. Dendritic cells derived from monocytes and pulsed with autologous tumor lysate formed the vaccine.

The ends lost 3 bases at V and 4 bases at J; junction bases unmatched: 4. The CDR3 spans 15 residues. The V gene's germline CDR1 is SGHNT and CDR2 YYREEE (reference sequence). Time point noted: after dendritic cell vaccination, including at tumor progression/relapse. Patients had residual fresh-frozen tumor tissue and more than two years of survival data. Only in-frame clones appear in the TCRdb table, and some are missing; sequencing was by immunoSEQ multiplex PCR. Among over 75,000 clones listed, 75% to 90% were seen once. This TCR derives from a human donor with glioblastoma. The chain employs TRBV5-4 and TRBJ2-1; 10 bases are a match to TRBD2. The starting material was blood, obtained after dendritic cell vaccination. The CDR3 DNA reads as TGTGCCAGCAGCTCGCTAGCGGGAGTGTACAATGAGCAGTTCTTC. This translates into CASSSLAGVYNEQFF.